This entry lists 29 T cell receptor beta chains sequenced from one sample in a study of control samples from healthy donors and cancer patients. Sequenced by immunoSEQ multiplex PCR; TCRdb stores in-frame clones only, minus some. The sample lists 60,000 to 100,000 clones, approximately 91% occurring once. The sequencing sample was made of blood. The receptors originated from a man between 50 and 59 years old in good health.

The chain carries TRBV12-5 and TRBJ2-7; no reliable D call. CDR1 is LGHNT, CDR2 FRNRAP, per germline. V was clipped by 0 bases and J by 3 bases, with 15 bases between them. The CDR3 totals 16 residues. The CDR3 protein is CASGLVITEVNYEQYF. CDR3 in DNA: TGTGCTAGTGGTTTGGTAATTACCGAGGTGAACTACGAGCAGTACTTC.

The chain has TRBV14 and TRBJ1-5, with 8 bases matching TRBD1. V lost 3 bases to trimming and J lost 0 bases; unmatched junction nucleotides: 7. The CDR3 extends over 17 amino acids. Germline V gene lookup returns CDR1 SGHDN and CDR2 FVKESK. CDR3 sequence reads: CASSQKGQGNSNQPQHF. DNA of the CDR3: TGTGCCAGCAGCCAGAAAGGACAGGGAAATAGCAATCAGCCCCAGCATTTT.

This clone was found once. The CDR3 loop is CASSENRDGYTF. The CDR3 coding sequence is TGTGCCAGCAGTGAAAATCGGGATGGCTACACCTTC. The J gene is TRBJ1-2, the V gene TRBV2; D gene ambiguous. The CDR3 is 12 residues long. The germline CDR1 and CDR2 sequences are SNHLY and FYNNEI. Trimming stripped 2 bases from V and 6 bases from J, with 7 bases between.

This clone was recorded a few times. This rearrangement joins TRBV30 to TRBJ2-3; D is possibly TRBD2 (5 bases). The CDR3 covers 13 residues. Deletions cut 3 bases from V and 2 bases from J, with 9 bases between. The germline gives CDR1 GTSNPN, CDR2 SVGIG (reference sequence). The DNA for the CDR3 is TGTGCCTGGAGGCCGGGGTTCACAGATACGCAGTATTTT. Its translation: CAWRPGFTDTQYF.

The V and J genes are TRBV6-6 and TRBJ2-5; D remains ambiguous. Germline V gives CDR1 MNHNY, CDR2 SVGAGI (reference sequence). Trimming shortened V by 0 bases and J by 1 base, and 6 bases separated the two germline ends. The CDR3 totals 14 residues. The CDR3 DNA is TGTGCCAGCAGTTACTCGTCCAGCCAAGAGACCCAGTACTTC. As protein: CASSYSSSQETQYF.

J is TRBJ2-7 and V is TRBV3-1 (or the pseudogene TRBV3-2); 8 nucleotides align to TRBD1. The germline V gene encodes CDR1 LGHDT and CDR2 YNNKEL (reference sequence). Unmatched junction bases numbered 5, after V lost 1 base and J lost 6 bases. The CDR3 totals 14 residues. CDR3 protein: CASSQVTRGREQYF. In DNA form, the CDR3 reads TGTGCCAGCAGCCAAGTTACCAGGGGGCGCGAGCAGTACTTC.

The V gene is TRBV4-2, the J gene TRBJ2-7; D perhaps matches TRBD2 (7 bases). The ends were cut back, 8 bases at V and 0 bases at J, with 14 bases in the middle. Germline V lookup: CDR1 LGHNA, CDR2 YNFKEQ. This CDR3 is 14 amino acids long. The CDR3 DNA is TGTGCCAGCTCTCAAGGGGGGGACTCCTACGAGCAGTACTTC. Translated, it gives CASSQGGDSYEQYF.

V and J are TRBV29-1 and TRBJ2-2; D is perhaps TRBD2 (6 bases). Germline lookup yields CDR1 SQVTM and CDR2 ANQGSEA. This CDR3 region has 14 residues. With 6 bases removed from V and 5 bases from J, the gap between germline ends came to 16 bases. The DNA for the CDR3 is TGCAGCGTCCTCGCGGGGTTCTTGACCGGGGAGCTGTTTTTT. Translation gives CSVLAGFLTGELFF.

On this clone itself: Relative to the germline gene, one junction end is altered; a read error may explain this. Here the CDR3 DNA reads TGTGCCAGCAGTGTGGCGGGGAACGCTGAAGCTTTCTTT. This codes for CASSVAGNAEAFF. The genes are TRBV2 and TRBJ1-1; D not resolved. CDR1 is SNHLY and CDR2 is FYNNEI in the germline V gene. CDR3 size: 13 residues.

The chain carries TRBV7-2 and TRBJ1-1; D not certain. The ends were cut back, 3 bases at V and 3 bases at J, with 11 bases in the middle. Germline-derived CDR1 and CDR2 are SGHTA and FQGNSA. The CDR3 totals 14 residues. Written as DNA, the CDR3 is TGTGCCAGCAGCTTCGGGAGTGGTGACACTGAAGCTTTCTTT. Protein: CASSFGSGDTEAFF.

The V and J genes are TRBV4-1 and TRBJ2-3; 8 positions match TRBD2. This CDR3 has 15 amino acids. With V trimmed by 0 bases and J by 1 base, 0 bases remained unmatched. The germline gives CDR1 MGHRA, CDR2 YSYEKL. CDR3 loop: CASSQETSGTDTQYF. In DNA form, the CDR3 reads TGCGCCAGCAGCCAAGAGACTAGCGGCACAGATACGCAGTATTTT.

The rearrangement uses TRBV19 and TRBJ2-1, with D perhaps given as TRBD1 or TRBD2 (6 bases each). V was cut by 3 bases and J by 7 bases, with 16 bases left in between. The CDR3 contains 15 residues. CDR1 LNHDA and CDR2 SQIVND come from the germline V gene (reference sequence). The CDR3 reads CASSILSGAGNEQFF. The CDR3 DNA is TGTGCCAGTAGTATCCTTTCAGGGGCGGGGAATGAGCAGTTCTTC. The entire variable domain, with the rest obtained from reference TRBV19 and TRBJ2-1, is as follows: DGGITQSPKYLFRKEGQNVTLSCEQNLNHDAMYWYRQDPGQGLRLIYYSQIVNDFQKGDIAEGYSVSREKKESFPLTVTSAQKNPTAFYLCASSILSGAGNEQFFGPGTRLTVL.

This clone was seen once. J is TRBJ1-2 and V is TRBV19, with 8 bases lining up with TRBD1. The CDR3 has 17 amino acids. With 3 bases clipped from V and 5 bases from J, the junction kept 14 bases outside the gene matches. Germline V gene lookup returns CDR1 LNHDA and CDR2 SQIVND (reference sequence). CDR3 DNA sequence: TGTGCCAGTAGTATGCAAAACTCCGGGACAGGAGGATATGGCTACACCTTC. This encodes CASSMQNSGTGGYGYTF.

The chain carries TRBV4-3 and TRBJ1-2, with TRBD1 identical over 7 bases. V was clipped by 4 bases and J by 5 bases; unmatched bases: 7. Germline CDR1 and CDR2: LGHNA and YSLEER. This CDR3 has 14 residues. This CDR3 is CASSPSTGAYGYTF. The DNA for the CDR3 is TGCGCCAGCAGCCCGTCTACAGGGGCGTATGGCTACACCTTC.

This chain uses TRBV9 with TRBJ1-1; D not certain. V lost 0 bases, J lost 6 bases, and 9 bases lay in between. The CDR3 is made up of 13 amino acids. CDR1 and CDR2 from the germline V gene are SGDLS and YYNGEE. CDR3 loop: CASSVGIFPEAFF. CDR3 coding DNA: TGTGCCAGCAGCGTAGGGATCTTCCCTGAAGCTTTCTTT.

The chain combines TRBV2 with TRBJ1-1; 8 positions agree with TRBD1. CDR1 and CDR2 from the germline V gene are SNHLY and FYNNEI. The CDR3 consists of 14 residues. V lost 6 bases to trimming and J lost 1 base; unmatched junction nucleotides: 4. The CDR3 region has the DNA TGTGCCAGCAGCAGACAGGGGCCGAACACTGAAGCTTTCTTT. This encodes CASSRQGPNTEAFF. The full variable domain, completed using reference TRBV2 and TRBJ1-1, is EPEVTQTPSHQVTQMGQEVILRCVPISNHLYFYWYRQILGQKVEFLVSFYNNEISEKSEIFDDQFSVERPDGSNFTLKIRSTKLEDSAMYFCASSRQGPNTEAFFGQGTRLTVV.

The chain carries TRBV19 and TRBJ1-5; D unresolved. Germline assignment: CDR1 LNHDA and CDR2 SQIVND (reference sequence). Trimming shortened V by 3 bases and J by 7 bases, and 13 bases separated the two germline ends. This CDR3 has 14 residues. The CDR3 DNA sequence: TGTGCCAGTAGTATTGAGGGAATTGGGCAGCCCCAGCATTTT. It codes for CASSIEGIGQPQHF. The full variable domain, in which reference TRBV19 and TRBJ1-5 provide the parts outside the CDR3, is DGGITQSPKYLFRKEGQNVTLSCEQNLNHDAMYWYRQDPGQGLRLIYYSQIVNDFQKGDIAEGYSVSREKKESFPLTVTSAQKNPTAFYLCASSIEGIGQPQHFGDGTRLSIL.

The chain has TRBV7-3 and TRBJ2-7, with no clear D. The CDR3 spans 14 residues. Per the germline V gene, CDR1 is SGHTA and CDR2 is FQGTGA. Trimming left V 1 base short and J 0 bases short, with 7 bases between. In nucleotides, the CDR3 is TGTGCCAGCAGCTTAATGGCAGGCTCCTACGAGCAGTACTTC. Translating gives CASSLMAGSYEQYF.

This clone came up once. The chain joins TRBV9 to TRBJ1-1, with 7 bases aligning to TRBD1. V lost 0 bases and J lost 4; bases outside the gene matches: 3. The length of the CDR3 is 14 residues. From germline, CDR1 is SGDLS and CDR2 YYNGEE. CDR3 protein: CASSVVSGGTEAFF. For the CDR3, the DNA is TGTGCCAGCAGCGTAGTATCAGGGGGCACTGAAGCTTTCTTT.

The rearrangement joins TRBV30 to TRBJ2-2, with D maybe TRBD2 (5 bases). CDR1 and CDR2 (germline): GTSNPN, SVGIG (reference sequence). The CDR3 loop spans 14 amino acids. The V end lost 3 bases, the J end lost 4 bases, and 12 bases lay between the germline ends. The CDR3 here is CAWSLTRTTGELFF. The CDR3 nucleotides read TGTGCCTGGAGCCTAACTAGGACCACCGGGGAGCTGTTTTTT.

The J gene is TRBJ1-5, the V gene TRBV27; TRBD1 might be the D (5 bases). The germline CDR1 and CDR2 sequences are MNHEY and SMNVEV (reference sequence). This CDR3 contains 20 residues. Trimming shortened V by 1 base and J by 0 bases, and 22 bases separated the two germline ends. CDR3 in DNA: TGTGCCAGCAGTTTATTACCTCGGGGAGGCAGGGTCTATAGCAATCAGCCCCAGCATTTT. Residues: CASSLLPRGGRVYSNQPQHF.

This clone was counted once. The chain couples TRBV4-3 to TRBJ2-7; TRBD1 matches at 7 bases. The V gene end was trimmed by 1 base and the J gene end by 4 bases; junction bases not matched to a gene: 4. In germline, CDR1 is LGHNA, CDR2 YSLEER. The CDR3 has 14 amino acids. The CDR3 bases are TGCGCCAGCAGCCAAGGAACGACAGGGTACGAGCAGTACTTC. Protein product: CASSQGTTGYEQYF.

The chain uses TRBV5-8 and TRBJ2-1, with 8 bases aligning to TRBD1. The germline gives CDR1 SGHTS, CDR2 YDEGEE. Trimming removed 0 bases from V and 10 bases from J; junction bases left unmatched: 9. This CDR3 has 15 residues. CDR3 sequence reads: CASSLAPTGAKEQFF. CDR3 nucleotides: TGTGCCAGCAGCTTGGCCCCGACAGGGGCAAAGGAGCAGTTCTTC. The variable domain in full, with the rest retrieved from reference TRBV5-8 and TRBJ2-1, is EAGVTQSPTHLIKTRGQQATLRCSPISGHTSVYWYQQALGLGLQFLLWYDEGEERNRGNFPPRFSGRQFPNYSSELNVNALELEDSALYLCASSLAPTGAKEQFFGPGTRLTVL.

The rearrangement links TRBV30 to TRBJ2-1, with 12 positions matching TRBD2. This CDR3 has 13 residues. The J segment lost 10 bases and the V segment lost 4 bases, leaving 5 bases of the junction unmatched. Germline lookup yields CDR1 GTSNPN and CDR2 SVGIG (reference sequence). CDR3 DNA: TGTGCCTGGATACTAGCGGGGGGTTCAGAGCAGTTCTTC. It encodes CAWILAGGSEQFF.

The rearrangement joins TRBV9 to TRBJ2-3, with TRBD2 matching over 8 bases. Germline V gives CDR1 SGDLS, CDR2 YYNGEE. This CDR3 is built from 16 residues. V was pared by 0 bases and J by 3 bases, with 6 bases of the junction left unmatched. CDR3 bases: TGTGCCAGCAGCGTAGGATTCCAGCGGGGGACAGATACGCAGTATTTT. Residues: CASSVGFQRGTDTQYF. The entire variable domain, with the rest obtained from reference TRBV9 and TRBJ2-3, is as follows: DSGVTQTPKHLITATGQRVTLRCSPRSGDLSVYWYQQSLDQGLQFLIQYYNGEERAKGNILERFSAQQFPDLHSELNLSSLELGDSALYFCASSVGFQRGTDTQYFGPGTRLTVL.

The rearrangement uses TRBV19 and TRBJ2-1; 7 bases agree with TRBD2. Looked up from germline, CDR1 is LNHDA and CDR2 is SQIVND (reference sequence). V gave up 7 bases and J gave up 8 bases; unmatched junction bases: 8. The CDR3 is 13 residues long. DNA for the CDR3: TGTGCCAGTACCCAACTAGCGAGCGATGAGCAGTTCTTC. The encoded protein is CASTQLASDEQFF.

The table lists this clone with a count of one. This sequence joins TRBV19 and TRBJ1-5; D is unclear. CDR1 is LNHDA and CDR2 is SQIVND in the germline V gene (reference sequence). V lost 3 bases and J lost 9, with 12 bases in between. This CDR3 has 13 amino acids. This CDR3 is CASSIQDLGPQHF. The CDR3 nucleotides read TGTGCCAGTAGTATTCAGGATTTAGGGCCCCAGCATTTT.

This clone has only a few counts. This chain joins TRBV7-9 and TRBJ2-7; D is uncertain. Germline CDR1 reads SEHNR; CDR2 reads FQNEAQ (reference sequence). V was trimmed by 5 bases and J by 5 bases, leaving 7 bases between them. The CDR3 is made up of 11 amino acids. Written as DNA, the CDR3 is TGTGCCAGCAGCGCAGGAAACGAGCAGTACTTC. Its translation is CASSAGNEQYF. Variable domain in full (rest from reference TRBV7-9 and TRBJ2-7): DTGVSQNPRHKITKRGQNVTFRCDPISEHNRLYWYRQTLGQGPEFLTYFQNEAQLEKSRLLSDRFSAERPKGSFSTLEIQRTEQGDSAMYLCASSAGNEQYFGPGTRLTVT.

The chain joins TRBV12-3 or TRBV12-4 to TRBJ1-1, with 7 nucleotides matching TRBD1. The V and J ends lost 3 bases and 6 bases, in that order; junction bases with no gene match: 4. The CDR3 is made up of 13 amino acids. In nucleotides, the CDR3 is TGTGCCAGCAGTTTCCTTACAGGGGCTGAAGCTTTCTTT. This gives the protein CASSFLTGAEAFF.